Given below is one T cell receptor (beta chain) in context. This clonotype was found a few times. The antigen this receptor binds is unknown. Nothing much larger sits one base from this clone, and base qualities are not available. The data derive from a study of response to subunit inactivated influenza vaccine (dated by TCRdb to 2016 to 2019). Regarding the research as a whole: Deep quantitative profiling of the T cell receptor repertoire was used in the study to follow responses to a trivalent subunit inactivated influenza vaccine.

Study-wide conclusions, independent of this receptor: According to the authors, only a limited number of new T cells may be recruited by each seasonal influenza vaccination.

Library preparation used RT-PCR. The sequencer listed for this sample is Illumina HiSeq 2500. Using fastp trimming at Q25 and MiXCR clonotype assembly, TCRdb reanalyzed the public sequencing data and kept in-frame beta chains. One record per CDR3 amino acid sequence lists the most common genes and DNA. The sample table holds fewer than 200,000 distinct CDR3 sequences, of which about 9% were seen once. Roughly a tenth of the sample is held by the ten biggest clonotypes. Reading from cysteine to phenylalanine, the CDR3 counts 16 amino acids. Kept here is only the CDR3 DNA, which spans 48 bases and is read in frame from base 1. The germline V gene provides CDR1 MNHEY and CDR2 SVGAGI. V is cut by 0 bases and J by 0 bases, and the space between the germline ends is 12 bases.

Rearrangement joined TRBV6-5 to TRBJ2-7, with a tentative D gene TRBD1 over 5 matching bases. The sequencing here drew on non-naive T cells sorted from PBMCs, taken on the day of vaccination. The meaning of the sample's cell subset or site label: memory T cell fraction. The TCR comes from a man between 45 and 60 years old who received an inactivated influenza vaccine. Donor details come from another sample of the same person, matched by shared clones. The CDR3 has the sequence CASSYSRTSNSYEQYF. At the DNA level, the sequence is TGTGCCAGCAGTTACTCTAGGACATCCAACTCCTACGAGCAGTACTTC.